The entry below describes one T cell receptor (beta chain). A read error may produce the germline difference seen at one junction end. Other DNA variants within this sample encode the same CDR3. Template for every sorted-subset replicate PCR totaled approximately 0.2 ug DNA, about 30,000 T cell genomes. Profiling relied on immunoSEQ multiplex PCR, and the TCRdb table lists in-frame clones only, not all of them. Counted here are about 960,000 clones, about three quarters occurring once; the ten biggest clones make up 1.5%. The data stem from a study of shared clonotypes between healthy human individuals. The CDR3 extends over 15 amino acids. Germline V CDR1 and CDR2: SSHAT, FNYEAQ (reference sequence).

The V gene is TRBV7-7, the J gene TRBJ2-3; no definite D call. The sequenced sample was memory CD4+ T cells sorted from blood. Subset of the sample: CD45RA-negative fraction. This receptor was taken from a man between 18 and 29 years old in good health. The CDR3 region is CASSLDGSSTDTQYF. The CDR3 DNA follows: TGTGCTAGCAGCTTGGACGGGTCGAGCACAGATACGCAGTATTTT.